This T cell receptor (beta chain) appears in the sequencing data of a study of shared clonotypes between healthy human individuals. The method was immunoSEQ multiplex PCR; TCRdb's version includes in-frame clones alone and lacks a portion of them. The table lists more than 2,000,000 clones, 90% to 95% of them singletons, with roughly 0.15% in the top ten. V was pared by 4 bases and J by 6 bases, with 8 bases of the junction left unmatched. Per the germline V gene, CDR1 is SGHRS and CDR2 is YFSETQ. The length of the CDR3 is 15 residues. This receptor was taken from a man aged 18 to 29 in good health. The sample consisted of naive CD4+ T cells sorted from blood. Subset meaning: CD45RA+ positively selected. The chain couples TRBV5-1 to TRBJ2-1, with 9 bases that match TRBD2. CDR3 nucleotide sequence: TGCGCCAGCAGCCTTAGCGGGGGAATTGGCAATGAGCAGTTCTTC. This gives the protein CASSLSGGIGNEQFF.